Following are 19 T cell receptor beta chains from one sample sequenced in a study of tumor-infiltrating lymphocytes in oesophageal squamous cell carcinoma. TCRdb reprocessed the PCR reads via MiXCR and lists one record per CDR3 protein. The data show roughly 18,000 distinct CDR3 sequences, with 35% to 50% seen just once and under 35% held by the top ten. The material sequenced was esophageal tumor tissue. These receptors were obtained from a male donor with esophageal squamous cell carcinoma.

The chain joins TRBV4-1 to TRBJ2-3, with TRBD2 identical over 11 bases. Trimming removed 3 bases from V and 0 bases from J; junction bases left unmatched: 8. The CDR3 is 18 amino acids. Germline loops: CDR1 MGHRA, CDR2 YSYEKL. This CDR3 reads CASSHMLAGGFSTDTQYF. The CDR3 DNA follows: TGCGCCAGCAGCCACATGCTAGCGGGAGGATTTAGCACAGATACGCAGTATTTT.

The chain is built from TRBV12-5 and TRBJ2-3; 11 nucleotides match TRBD1. The ends lost 4 bases at V and 4 bases at J; junction bases unmatched: 7. The CDR3 runs 16 residues. The V gene's germline CDR1 is LGHNT and CDR2 FRNRAP. CDR3 DNA: TGTGCTAGTGGTTCTGGACAGGGGGCTGTCTCAGATACGCAGTATTTT. Its translation is CASGSGQGAVSDTQYF.

The chain carries TRBV4-1 and TRBJ1-2, with a weak D call TRBD1 (5 bases). The V end lost 0 bases, the J end lost 4 bases, and 15 bases lay between the germline ends. The germline V gene has CDR1 MGHRA and CDR2 YSYEKL. CDR3 length equals 16 residues. CDR3 DNA sequence: TGCGCCAGCAGCCAAGATCGAACAGGTCGGCCCTATGGCTACACCTTC. Translating gives CASSQDRTGRPYGYTF.

This clonotype was counted a few times. The chain combines TRBV28 with TRBJ2-5, with 9 nucleotides matching TRBD2. The tail of the sequence fits TRBJ2-7 better, so the J call may be wrong. Germline CDR1 is MDHEN and CDR2 is SYDVKM. The CDR3 is 16 amino acids. CDR3: CASSFKAGGLSYEQYF. The DNA of the CDR3 is TGTGCCAGCAGTTTTAAAGCGGGAGGCCTCTCCTACGAGCAGTACTTC.

This clonotype was counted many times. A much larger clone differs by one base, so this may be a read error. V and J are TRBV5-4 and TRBJ2-5; a weak D match, TRBD1 (6 bases). In germline, CDR1 is SGHNT, CDR2 YYREEE (reference sequence). Between the trimmed V and J ends, which lost 3 bases and 11 bases, there was a span of 23 bases. CDR3 length: 15 residues. The DNA of the CDR3 is TGTGCCAGCAGCTGGCCCCCAGGGGCGGGCAATGAGCAGTACTTC. Residues: CASSWPPGAGNEQYF.

By proportion, this clonotype is medium-sized. The chain combines TRBV7-9 with TRBJ2-7; no clear D gene. CDR3 length equals 13 residues. Trimming left V 6 bases short and J 7 bases short, with 16 bases between. Germline values: CDR1 SEHNR, CDR2 FQNEAQ (reference sequence). The CDR3 is CASRKSGDGEQYF. Here the CDR3 DNA reads TGTGCCAGCAGAAAAAGTGGGGATGGAGAGCAGTACTTC.

This chain uses TRBV7-2 with TRBJ1-4, with 8 positions matching TRBD1. After removal of 1 base from V and 8 bases from J, the junction contained 6 bases not matched to a gene. The CDR3 spans 15 residues. Germline V lookup: CDR1 SGHTA, CDR2 FQGNSA. CDR3 sequence (DNA): TGTGCCAGCAGCTTAGATCCAGGGGGCTGGGAAAAACTGTTTTTT. Its translation: CASSLDPGGWEKLFF.

By frequency in the sample, this clonotype is medium-sized. The chain is built from TRBV7-2 and TRBJ2-5; TRBD1 agrees at 9 bases. The CDR3 runs to 16 residues. J gave up 6 bases and V 6 bases, and 14 bases lay outside the gene matches. CDR1 is SGHTA, CDR2 FQGNSA, per germline. The CDR3: CASSYTAGQGPKTQYF. CDR3 in DNA: TGTGCCAGCAGTTATACCGCGGGACAGGGCCCGAAGACCCAGTACTTC.

By share, this clonotype counts as medium-sized. The chain recombines TRBV7-9 with TRBJ2-7, with D tentatively TRBD1 or TRBD2 (5 bases each). The length of the CDR3 is 12 residues. Germline loops: CDR1 SEHNR, CDR2 FQNEAQ (reference sequence). V was clipped by 3 bases and J by 2 bases, with 5 bases between them. The CDR3 reads CASSLGAYEQYF. The CDR3 DNA follows: TGTGCCAGCAGCTTGGGGGCCTACGAGCAGTACTTC. Complete variable domain (other parts from reference TRBV7-9 and TRBJ2-7): DTGVSQNPRHKITKRGQNVTFRCDPISEHNRLYWYRQTLGQGPEFLTYFQNEAQLEKSRLLSDRFSAERPKGSFSTLEIQRTEQGDSAMYLCASSLGAYEQYFGPGTRLTVT.

There are a few counts of this clonotype. CDR3 bases: TGTGCCAGCACCCCGGGGTTGTCGCGGGGCTATGGCTACACCTTC. The encoded protein is CASTPGLSRGYGYTF. The chain joins TRBV7-9 to TRBJ2-1; D unclear. TRBJ1-2 matches the DNA end more closely, so the J call is doubtful. The CDR3 totals 15 residues. CDR1 and CDR2 (germline): SEHNR, FQNEAQ (reference sequence).

CDR3 region: CASSTYRGSDEQYF. CDR3 nucleotides: TGTGCCAGCAGCACATACAGGGGCTCGGACGAGCAGTACTTC. The V call is TRBV11-2, the J call TRBJ2-5; TRBD1 agrees at 7 bases. The DNA end is more similar to TRBJ2-7, so the J call may be wrong. The V gene's germline CDR1 is SGHAT and CDR2 FQNNGV. CDR3 length: 14 amino acids.

The chain is built from TRBV7-2 and TRBJ2-5; 11 bases fit TRBD2. The J call may be faulty, since TRBJ2-7 better matches the DNA end. This CDR3 comprises 15 residues. Germline V CDR1 and CDR2: SGHTA, FQGNSA. The CDR3 is CASSLALAGGYEQYF. The CDR3, as DNA: TGTGCCAGCAGCTTAGCTCTAGCGGGGGGTTACGAGCAGTACTTC.

In regard to this clonotype: Likely a read error: the CDR3 ends without its conserved phenylalanine or tryptophan. The DNA is left out, because the CDR3 cannot be placed on it with certainty; the CDR3 is given as TCRdb lists it. J is TRBJ2-3 and V is TRBV6-1; the D call TRBD2 from the table was never checked on the DNA. With termini counted, the CDR3 has 17 amino acids. Germline CDR1 and CDR2: MNHNS and SASEGT. CDR3 sequence reads: CASSSTRREGNEQFFGP.

This clonotype occurred many times. The CDR3 spells CATSDRNLDRGVNEQYF. The CDR3 DNA sequence: TGTGCCACCAGTGATCGGAATCTTGACAGGGGGGTAAATGAGCAGTACTTC. The chain joins TRBV24-1 to TRBJ2-5; the match to TRBD1 covers 9 bases. V shed 3 bases, J shed 11 bases, and the junction held 18 bases outside the gene matches. The germline CDR1 and CDR2 sequences are KGHDR and SFDVKD. The CDR3 contains 17 residues.

A single count supports this clonotype. This sequence joins TRBV27 and TRBJ2-5; a possible D gene is TRBD1 (5 bases). The DNA end lines up better with TRBJ1-2; the J call may be wrong. The CDR3 has 13 amino acids. CDR1 MNHEY and CDR2 SMNVEV come from the germline V gene (reference sequence). The CDR3 bases are TGTGCCAGCAGTTTAGAGGGGTACTATGGCTACACCTTC. This encodes CASSLEGYYGYTF.

This clonotype was counted ten times or more. One end of the junction fails to match germline, which may point to a read error. The gene calls are TRBV28 and TRBJ1-4, with D hard to call. Germline lookup yields CDR1 MDHEN and CDR2 SYDVKM. CDR3 length equals 14 residues. The CDR3 sequence: CASISPGRNDKLFF. The CDR3 DNA reads TGTGCCAGCATCTCCCCGGGAAGAAATGACAAACTGTTTTTT. Full variable domain (missing parts from reference TRBV28 and TRBJ1-4): DVKVTQSSRYLVKRTGEKVFLECVQDMDHENMFWYRQDPGLGLRLIYFSYDVKMKEKGDIPEGYSVSREKKERFSLILESASTNQTSMYLCASISPGRNDKLFFGSGTQLSVL.

The chain combines TRBV7-3 with TRBJ2-5, with 13 bases identical to TRBD2. The DNA end is a closer match to TRBJ2-1, so the J assignment may be wrong. The CDR3 has 16 residues. The germline gives CDR1 SGHTA, CDR2 FQGTGA. This CDR3 is CASSLGLAGVYNEQFF. The CDR3 DNA reads TGTGCCAGCAGCTTAGGACTAGCGGGAGTGTACAATGAGCAGTTCTTC.

The genes are TRBV7-3 and TRBJ2-3, with 9 bases lining up with TRBD2. The J call is doubtful: the DNA matches TRBJ2-5 better. This CDR3 comprises 15 residues. Germline-derived CDR1 and CDR2 are SGHTA and FQGTGA. The CDR3, as DNA: TGTGCCAGCAGCCGTAGCGGGGGCAGGGGCGAGACCCAGTACTTC. It is translated as CASSRSGGRGETQYF.

This clonotype was counted many times. This chain connects TRBV6-6 to TRBJ2-4; 8 bases agree with TRBD1. V lost 2 bases, J lost 9 bases, and 3 bases stayed unmatched. The CDR3 loop spans 13 amino acids. The germline V gene encodes CDR1 MNHNY and CDR2 SVGAGI (reference sequence). The CDR3 nucleotides are TGTGCCAGCAGTTACGGAGACAGGGGCATTCAGTACTTC. It translates to CASSYGDRGIQYF.